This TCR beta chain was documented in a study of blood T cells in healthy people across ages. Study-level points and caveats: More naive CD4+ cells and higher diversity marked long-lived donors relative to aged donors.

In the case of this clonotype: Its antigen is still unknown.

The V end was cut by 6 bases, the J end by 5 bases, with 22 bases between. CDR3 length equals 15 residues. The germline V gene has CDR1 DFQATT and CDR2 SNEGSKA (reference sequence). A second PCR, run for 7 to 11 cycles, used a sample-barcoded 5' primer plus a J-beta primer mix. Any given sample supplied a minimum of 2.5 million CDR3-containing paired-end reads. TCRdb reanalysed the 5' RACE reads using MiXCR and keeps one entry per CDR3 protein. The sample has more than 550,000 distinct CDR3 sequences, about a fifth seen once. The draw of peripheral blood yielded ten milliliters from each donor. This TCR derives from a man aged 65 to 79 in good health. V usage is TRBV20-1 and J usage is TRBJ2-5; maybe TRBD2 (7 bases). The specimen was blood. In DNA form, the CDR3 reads TGCAGTGCCCAACCTAATGGGGAGGGGGAGGAGACCCAGTACTTC. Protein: CSAQPNGEGEETQYF.